These T cell receptor beta chains were read from a single sample in a study of cytomegalovirus exposure and HLA in healthy donors. Sequencing used immunoSEQ multiplex PCR; TCRdb keeps in-frame clones, though not all of them. The sample yields some 190,000 clones, more than 75% seen once. The sequenced sample consisted of PBMCs. The receptors come from a woman aged 25 to 39 in good health and CMV-seropositive. CDR3s include the opening cysteine and the closing phenylalanine or tryptophan. The D gene is left open where the match is weak. Where a row states a size, it is once, few, many or the class of an expanded clone; other rows omit it.

cdr3_nt | cdr3_aa | j_call | d_call | clone_size | v_call
TGTGCCAGCAGCTTCCGACTAGCGGCGGCGGAGACCCAGTACTTC | CASSFRLAAAETQYF | TRBJ2-5 | TRBD2 | . | TRBV5-4
TGTGCCAGCAGTCTGAGGACAGGGATGCACTTC | CASSLRTGMHF | TRBJ2-7 | TRBD1 | . | TRBV28
TGTGCCAGTAGTATTCAGGGGCAGAGCTCCTACGAGCAGTACTTC | CASSIQGQSSYEQYF | TRBJ2-7 | . | . | TRBV19
TGTGCCAGCAGCGCCGGACAGGGGGGGGAAGGGGAAAAACTGTTTTTT | CASSAGQGGEGEKLFF | TRBJ1-4 | TRBD1 | few | TRBV9
TGTGCCAGCAGGGACGCCGGGGGAGTTACGCAGTATTTT | CASRDAGGVTQYF | TRBJ2-3 | . | . | TRBV6-6
TGTGCCAGCTCACCGACGAGCGGGGGAATCGACGAGCAGTACTTC | CASSPTSGGIDEQYF | TRBJ2-7 | TRBD2 | few | TRBV18
TGTGCCAGCAGTCCTCGCAGAGGCAACACTGAAGCTTTCTTT | CASSPRRGNTEAFF | TRBJ1-1 | . | . | TRBV28
TGTGCCAGCCAAGGTCTAGGGGGCTCTAATTCACCCCTCCACTTT | CASQGLGGSNSPLHF | TRBJ1-6 | TRBD1 | . | TRBV2
TGTGCCACCAGCAGATCAGGGGGTGAGCAGTTCTTC | CATSRSGGEQFF | TRBJ2-1 | TRBD1 | few | TRBV15
TGTGCCAGCAGCTCACCTCGGCGGGGCGGGCGCTATGGCTACACCTTC | CASSSPRRGGRYGYTF | TRBJ1-2 | . | . | TRBV5-8
TGTGCCAGCAGCGCAACAGGGGCTACCTACGAGCAGTACTTC | CASSATGATYEQYF | TRBJ2-7 | TRBD1 | . | TRBV7-2
TGTGCCAGCGAAGACAGCTTTAATAATTCACCCCTCCACTTT | CASEDSFNNSPLHF | TRBJ1-6 | . | . | TRBV7-9
TGTGCCAGCAGCCCCATGGGGATGGGGCAAGATACGCAGTATTTT | CASSPMGMGQDTQYF | TRBJ2-3 | . | . | TRBV7-2
TGTGCCAGCATCGCAACGGGGGGAAGGGGTCAGCCCCAGCATTTT | CASIATGGRGQPQHF | TRBJ1-5 | . | . | TRBV6-1
TGCGCCAGCAGCCAAGAGCCGAGGTCTGGGGCCAACGTCCTGACTTTC | CASSQEPRSGANVLTF | TRBJ2-6 | . | few | TRBV4-1
TGTGCCAGCAGACCCAGGTCCCGGCAAGAGACCCAGTACTTC | CASRPRSRQETQYF | TRBJ2-5 | . | . | TRBV6-4
TGTGCCAGCAGTGGGAGTGACGGAAAAAACATTCAGTACTTC | CASSGSDGKNIQYF | TRBJ2-4 | . | . | TRBV25-1
TGTGCCAGCAGCCAGACAGGGGATCGGGCCGCTAACTATGGCTACACCTTC | CASSQTGDRAANYGYTF | TRBJ1-2 | TRBD1 | once | TRBV7-2
TGTGCCAGCAGCTTAAACAGGGTTAAGGGCTACACCTTC | CASSLNRVKGYTF | TRBJ1-2 | . | . | TRBV7-8
TGTGCCAGCAGTTTAGGGAGAGCCGCTGCCTATGGCTACACCTTC | CASSLGRAAAYGYTF | TRBJ1-2 | . | once | TRBV28
TGTGCCAGCAGCCGGGTCCTACTCTATGGCTACACCTTC | CASSRVLLYGYTF | TRBJ1-2 | . | once | TRBV2
TGTGCCTGGAGTGAGCCAGGGAGGTCTCGAGGCTACACCTTC | CAWSEPGRSRGYTF | TRBJ1-2 | . | . | TRBV30
TGTGCCAGCAGTTTTGACACTAGCAATCAGCCCCAGCATTTT | CASSFDTSNQPQHF | TRBJ1-5 | . | . | TRBV7-9
TGTGCCTCAACTAGCGGGGGGGCCTTCTACGAGCAGTACTTC | CASTSGGAFYEQYF | TRBJ2-7 | TRBD2 | . | TRBV30
TGTGCCAGCAGTTTATTCTTCGGGGGTGGAACCGGGGAGCTGTTTTTT | CASSLFFGGGTGELFF | TRBJ2-2 | . | . | TRBV28
TGCGCCAGCAGCCAAACAGGGGTTCTGGGCTCACGTGAAAAACTGTTTTTT | CASSQTGVLGSREKLFF | TRBJ1-4 | TRBD1 | . | TRBV4-1
TGTGCCAGCAGCTCCCTGGGGGGAGGGGGCTACACCTTC | CASSSLGGGGYTF | TRBJ1-2 | . | once | TRBV7-6
TGTGCCAGCAGCCATAAACAGGGCACCGGGGAGCTGTTTTTT | CASSHKQGTGELFF | TRBJ2-2 | . | . | TRBV7-9